This T cell receptor (beta chain) emerged from a study of T cell responses to AZD1222 COVID-19 vaccine. The overall study: Second-dose schedules of about 4 or about 12 weeks were combined.

Assay: immunoSEQ multiplex PCR; the TCRdb copy retains only in-frame clones and omits some. The sample records roughly 92,000 clones, nearly 90% being singletons. Remarks on this clone: The antigen remains unidentified. The sample has other DNA sequences that encode this CDR3 too.

Study-wide results and limits: Receipt of two AZD1222 doses was followed by a rise in Spike-specific TCR breadth and depth. Most donors were white British, females outnumbered males, and clonal diversity was possibly underestimated.

The CDR3 consists of 12 residues. Germline V CDR1 and CDR2: LGHDT, YNNKEL (reference sequence). V shed 1 base and J shed 4 bases, with 2 bases lying between them. The specimen comprised peripheral blood, sampled on day 0 of AZD1222 vaccination. The receptor's source is an adult in good health. The chain combines TRBV3-1 (or the pseudogene TRBV3-2) with TRBJ2-1; D unresolved. The CDR3 DNA sequence: TGTGCCAGCAGCCAAGGATACAATGAGCAGTTCTTC. The encoded protein is CASSQGYNEQFF.